This is a list of T cell receptor beta chains from one sample in a study of cytomegalovirus exposure and HLA in healthy donors. Using immunoSEQ multiplex PCR, the repertoire was profiled, and TCRdb retains in-frame clones only, with some absent. The sample lists about 200,000 clones, roughly 80% occurring once. The material sequenced was PBMCs. These receptors were obtained from a girl aged 2-10 years in good health and CMV-seronegative. The conserved cysteine and the conserved F or W are not part of the CDR3 here. The order of the fields is V gene, J gene, CDR3 protein.

v_call: TRBV4-2; j_call: TRBJ2-3; cdr3_aa: ASSQVGRDGTDTQY
v_call: TRBV6-1; j_call: TRBJ2-3; cdr3_aa: ASSGVRSGGRFTDTQY
v_call: TRBV7-9; j_call: TRBJ2-7; cdr3_aa: ASSDRDRDIYEQY
v_call: TRBV23-1; j_call: TRBJ2-2; cdr3_aa: ASSSGTGELF
v_call: TRBV30; j_call: TRBJ2-3; cdr3_aa: AWTLTSTDTQY
v_call: TRBV4-1; j_call: TRBJ2-5; cdr3_aa: ASSQSHRLQETQY
v_call: TRBV5-4; j_call: TRBJ2-1; cdr3_aa: ASSRTSGGPDEQF
v_call: TRBV18; j_call: TRBJ1-5; cdr3_aa: ASSPSGSRQPQH
v_call: TRBV12-2; j_call: TRBJ2-1; cdr3_aa: ASRLALGGLKVVEQF
v_call: TRBV2; j_call: -; cdr3_aa: ASSDGLAVAGELF
v_call: TRBV7-9; j_call: TRBJ1-1; cdr3_aa: SSSQQRNTEAF
v_call: TRBV13; j_call: TRBJ2-3; cdr3_aa: ASSLVSDTQY
v_call: TRBV6-5; j_call: TRBJ1-6; cdr3_aa: ASRGSRHSPLH
v_call: TRBV7-9; j_call: TRBJ1-2; cdr3_aa: ASSLNNREGLDGYT
v_call: TRBV4-2; j_call: TRBJ2-5; cdr3_aa: ASSQDWLDQETQY
v_call: TRBV12-5; j_call: TRBJ2-7; cdr3_aa: ASGLGDSSSYEQY
v_call: TRBV18; j_call: TRBJ2-7; cdr3_aa: ASSPGSEQY
v_call: TRBV4-1; j_call: TRBJ2-5; cdr3_aa: ASSQAPGSYQETQY
v_call: TRBV29-1; j_call: TRBJ1-1; cdr3_aa: SVVYGIGFTEAF
v_call: TRBV5-1; j_call: TRBJ2-3; cdr3_aa: ASSSTGNTDTQY
v_call: TRBV21-1; j_call: TRBJ2-5; cdr3_aa: ASSTAPLAPY
v_call: TRBV6-4; j_call: TRBJ2-1; cdr3_aa: ASSEIGSGSGKLFHEQF
v_call: TRBV7-2; j_call: TRBJ2-1; cdr3_aa: ASSLALAGGNEQF
v_call: TRBV5-6; j_call: TRBJ1-1; cdr3_aa: ASRPGQANTEAF
v_call: TRBV5-6; j_call: TRBJ1-4; cdr3_aa: ASSTQTGADEKLF
v_call: TRBV2; j_call: TRBJ1-1; cdr3_aa: ASSELENTEAF
v_call: TRBV7-8; j_call: TRBJ1-2; cdr3_aa: ASSLVQGNYGYT